The clone carrying this T cell receptor beta chain was recorded many times. The CDR3 consists of 16 residues. CDR1 is SGHRS, CDR2 YFSETQ, per germline. The J segment lost 5 bases and the V segment lost 0 bases, leaving 10 bases of the junction unmatched. This sample is part of a study of T-cell reconstitution after alpha-beta-depleted transplantation in children. For TCRbeta, the library was prepared with unique molecular identifiers. TCRdb re-analysed the PCR reads in MiXCR, keeping a single row per CDR3 protein. The sample contains around 380,000 distinct CDR3 sequences, approximately 11% of which appear only once.

The chain recombines TRBV5-1 with TRBJ2-5, with TRBD1 matching 7 bases. This clonotype originated in a human donor who donated a stem cell graft to a child with acute myeloid leukemia. The sample was PBMCs from the stem cell graft donor, taken from the stem cell graft. The CDR3: CASSLDGQALGETQYF. As DNA, the CDR3 is TGCGCCAGCAGCTTGGACGGACAGGCTTTGGGGGAGACCCAGTACTTC.